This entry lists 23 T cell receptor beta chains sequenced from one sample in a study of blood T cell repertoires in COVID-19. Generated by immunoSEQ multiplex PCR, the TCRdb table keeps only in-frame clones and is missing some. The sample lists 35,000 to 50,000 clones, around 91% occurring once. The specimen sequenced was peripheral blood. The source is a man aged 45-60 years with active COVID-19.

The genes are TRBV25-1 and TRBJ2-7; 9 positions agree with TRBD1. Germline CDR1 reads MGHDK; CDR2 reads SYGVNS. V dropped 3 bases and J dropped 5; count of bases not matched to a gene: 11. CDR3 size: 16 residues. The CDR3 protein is CASSDATGTGFDEQYF. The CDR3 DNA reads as TGTGCCAGCAGTGACGCGACCGGGACAGGGTTCGACGAGCAGTACTTC.

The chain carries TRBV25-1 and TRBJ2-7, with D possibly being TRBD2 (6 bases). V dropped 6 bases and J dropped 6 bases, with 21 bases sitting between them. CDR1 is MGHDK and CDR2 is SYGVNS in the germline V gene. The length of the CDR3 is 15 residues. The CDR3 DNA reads TGTGCCAGCAGAGATCCCGGGTCTGGGGGGATCGAGCAGTACTTC. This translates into CASRDPGSGGIEQYF.

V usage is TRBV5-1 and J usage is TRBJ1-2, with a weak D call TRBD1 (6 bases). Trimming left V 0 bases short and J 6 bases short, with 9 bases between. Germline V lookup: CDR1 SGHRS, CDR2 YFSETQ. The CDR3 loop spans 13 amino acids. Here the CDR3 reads CASSLDTGHGYTF. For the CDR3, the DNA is TGCGCCAGCAGCTTGGATACAGGGCATGGCTACACCTTC.

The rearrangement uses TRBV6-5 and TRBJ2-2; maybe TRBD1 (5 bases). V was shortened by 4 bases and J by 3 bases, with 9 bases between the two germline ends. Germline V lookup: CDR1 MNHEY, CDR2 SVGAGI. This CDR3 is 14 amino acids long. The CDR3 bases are TGTGCCAGCAGTTTACAGGTCCACACCGGGGAGCTGTTTTTT. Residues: CASSLQVHTGELFF.

CDR3 in amino acids: CASSQGTGGNEKLFF. CDR3 sequence (DNA): TGTGCCAGCAGCCAAGGGACAGGGGGAAATGAAAAACTGTTTTTT. J is TRBJ1-4 and V is TRBV3-1 (or the pseudogene TRBV3-2); TRBD1 matches at 10 bases. The CDR3 contains 15 residues. From germline, CDR1 is LGHDT and CDR2 YNNKEL (reference sequence). V gave up 1 base and J gave up 5 bases; unmatched junction bases: 1.

CDR3 in DNA: TGTGCCAGCAGCTTCTCTGGACAGGGGGCGCGAGGTAAACTGTTTTTT. As protein: CASSFSGQGARGKLFF. V is TRBV5-4 and J is TRBJ1-4, with 11 bases aligning to TRBD1. The CDR3 extends over 16 amino acids. From germline, CDR1 is SGHNT and CDR2 YYREEE (reference sequence). With 2 bases clipped from V and 11 bases from J, the junction kept 11 bases outside the gene matches.

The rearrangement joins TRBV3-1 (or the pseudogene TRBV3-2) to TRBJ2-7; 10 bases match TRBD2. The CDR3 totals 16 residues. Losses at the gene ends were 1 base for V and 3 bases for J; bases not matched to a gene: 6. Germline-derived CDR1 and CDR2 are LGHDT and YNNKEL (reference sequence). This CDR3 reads CASSQGLAGDVYEQYF. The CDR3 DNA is TGTGCCAGCAGCCAAGGGCTAGCGGGGGATGTCTACGAGCAGTACTTC.

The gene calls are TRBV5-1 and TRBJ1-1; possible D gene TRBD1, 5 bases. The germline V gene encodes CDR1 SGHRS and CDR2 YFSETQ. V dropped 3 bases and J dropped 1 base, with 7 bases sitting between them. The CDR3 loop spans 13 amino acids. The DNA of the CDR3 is TGCGCCAGCAGCTCGACAGCGAACACTGAAGCTTTCTTT. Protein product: CASSSTANTEAFF.

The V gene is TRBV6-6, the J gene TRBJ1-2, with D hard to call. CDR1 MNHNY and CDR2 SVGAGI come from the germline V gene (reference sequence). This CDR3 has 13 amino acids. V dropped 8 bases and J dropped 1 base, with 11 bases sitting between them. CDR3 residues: CASSMGVNYGYTF. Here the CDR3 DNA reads TGTGCCAGCTCTATGGGCGTTAACTATGGCTACACCTTC.

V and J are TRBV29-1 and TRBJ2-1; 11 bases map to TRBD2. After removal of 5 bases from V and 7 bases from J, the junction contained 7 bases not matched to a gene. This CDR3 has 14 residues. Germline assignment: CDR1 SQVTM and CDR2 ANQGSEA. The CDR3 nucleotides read TGCAGCGTTTTCGCGGCTAGCGGGGGGAATGAGCAGTTCTTC. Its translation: CSVFAASGGNEQFF.

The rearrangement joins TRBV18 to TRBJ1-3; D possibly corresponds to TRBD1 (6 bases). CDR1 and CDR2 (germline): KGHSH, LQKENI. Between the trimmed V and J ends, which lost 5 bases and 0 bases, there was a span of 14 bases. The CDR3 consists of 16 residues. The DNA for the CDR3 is TGTGCCAGCTCAAGATCAGGGGCGGACTCTGGAAACACCATATATTTT. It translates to CASSRSGADSGNTIYF. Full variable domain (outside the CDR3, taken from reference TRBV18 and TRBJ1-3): NAGVMQNPRHLVRRRGQEARLRCSPMKGHSHVYWYRQLPEEGLKFMVYLQKENIIDESGMPKERFSAEFPKEGPSILRIQQVVRGDSAAYFCASSRSGADSGNTIYFGEGSWLTVV.

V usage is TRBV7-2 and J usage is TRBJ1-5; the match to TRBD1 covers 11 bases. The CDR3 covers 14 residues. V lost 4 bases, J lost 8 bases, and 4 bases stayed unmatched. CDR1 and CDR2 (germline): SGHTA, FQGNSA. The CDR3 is CASSSPGQGEPQHF. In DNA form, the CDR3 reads TGTGCCAGCAGCTCACCGGGACAGGGGGAGCCCCAGCATTTT.

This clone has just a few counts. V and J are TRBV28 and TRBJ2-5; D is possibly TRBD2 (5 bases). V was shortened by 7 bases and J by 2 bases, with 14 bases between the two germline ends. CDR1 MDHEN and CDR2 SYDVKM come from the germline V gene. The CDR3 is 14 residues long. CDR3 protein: CASTTRREQETQYF. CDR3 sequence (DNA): TGTGCCAGCACCACCCGACGGGAACAAGAGACCCAGTACTTC.

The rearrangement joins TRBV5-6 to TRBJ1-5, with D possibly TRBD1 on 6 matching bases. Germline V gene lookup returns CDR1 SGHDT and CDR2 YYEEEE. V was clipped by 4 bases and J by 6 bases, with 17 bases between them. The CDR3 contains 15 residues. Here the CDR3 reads CASSGWDRGGQPQHF. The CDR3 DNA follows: TGTGCCAGCAGCGGATGGGACCGAGGGGGTCAGCCCCAGCATTTT.

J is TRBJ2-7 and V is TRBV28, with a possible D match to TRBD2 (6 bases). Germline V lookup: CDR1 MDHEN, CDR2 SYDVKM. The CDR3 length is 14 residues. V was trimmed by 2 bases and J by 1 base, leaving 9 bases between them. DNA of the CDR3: TGTGCCAGCAGTTTAAACGGGGGATCCTACGAGCAGTACTTC. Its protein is CASSLNGGSYEQYF.

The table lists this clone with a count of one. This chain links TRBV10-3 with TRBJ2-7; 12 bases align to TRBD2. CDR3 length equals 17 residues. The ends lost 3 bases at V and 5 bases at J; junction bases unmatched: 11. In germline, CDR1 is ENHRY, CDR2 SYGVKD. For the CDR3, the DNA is TGTGCCATCAGTGACCTCTCCGGACTAGCGGGGACCCACGAGCAGTACTTC. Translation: CAISDLSGLAGTHEQYF.

The CDR3 loop is CASRRQGSEEKLFF. CDR3 DNA sequence: TGTGCCAGCAGGCGACAGGGGTCTGAGGAAAAACTGTTTTTT. The rearrangement links TRBV6-5 to TRBJ1-4, with 8 bases that match TRBD1. J lost 8 bases, V lost 6 bases, and 8 bases had no gene match. Per germline, CDR1 MNHEY and CDR2 SVGAGI. The CDR3 length is 14 residues.

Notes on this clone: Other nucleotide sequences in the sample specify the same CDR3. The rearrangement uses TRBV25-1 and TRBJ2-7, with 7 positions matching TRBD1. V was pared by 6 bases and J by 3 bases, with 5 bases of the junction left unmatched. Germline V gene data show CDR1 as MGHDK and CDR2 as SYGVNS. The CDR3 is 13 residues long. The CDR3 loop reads CASSDRENYEQYF. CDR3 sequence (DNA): TGTGCCAGCAGCGACAGGGAGAACTACGAGCAGTACTTC.

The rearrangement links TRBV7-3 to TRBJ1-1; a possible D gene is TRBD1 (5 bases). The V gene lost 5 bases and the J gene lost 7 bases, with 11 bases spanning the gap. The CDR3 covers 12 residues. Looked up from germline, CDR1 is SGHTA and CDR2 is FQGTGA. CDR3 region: CASSPGRGEAFF. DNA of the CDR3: TGTGCCAGCAGCCCAGGGAGGGGTGAAGCTTTCTTT.

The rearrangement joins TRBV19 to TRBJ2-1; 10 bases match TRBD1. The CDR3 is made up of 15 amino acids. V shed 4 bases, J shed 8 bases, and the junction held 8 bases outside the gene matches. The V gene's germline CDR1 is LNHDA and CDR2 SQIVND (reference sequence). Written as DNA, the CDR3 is TGTGCCAGTAGTAATAATCGACAGGGGGCGGATGAGCAGTTCTTC. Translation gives CASSNNRQGADEQFF.

The CDR3 region is CASSDQVSGNTIYF. In DNA form, the CDR3 reads TGTGCCAGCAGCGATCAGGTCTCTGGAAACACCATATATTTT. This chain uses TRBV7-3 with TRBJ1-3; D ambiguous. The CDR3 runs to 14 residues. Germline loops: CDR1 SGHTA, CDR2 FQGTGA. Trimming removed 5 bases from V and 0 bases from J, with 8 bases in between.

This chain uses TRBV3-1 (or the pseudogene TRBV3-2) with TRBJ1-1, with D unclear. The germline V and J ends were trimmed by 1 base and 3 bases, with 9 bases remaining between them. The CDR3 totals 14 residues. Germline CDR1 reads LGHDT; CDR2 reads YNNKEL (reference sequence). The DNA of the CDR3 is TGTGCCAGCAGCCAAGTTCGTGGAGACACTGAAGCTTTCTTT. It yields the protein CASSQVRGDTEAFF.

CDR3 nucleotide sequence: TGTGCCAGCCAACAGGGACACTATGGCTACACCTTC. It is translated as CASQQGHYGYTF. The chain uses TRBV12-3 or TRBV12-4 and TRBJ1-2, with a weak D call TRBD1 (6 bases). This CDR3 has 12 amino acids. Trimming took off 8 bases at V and 3 bases at J, with 10 bases between the two ends.